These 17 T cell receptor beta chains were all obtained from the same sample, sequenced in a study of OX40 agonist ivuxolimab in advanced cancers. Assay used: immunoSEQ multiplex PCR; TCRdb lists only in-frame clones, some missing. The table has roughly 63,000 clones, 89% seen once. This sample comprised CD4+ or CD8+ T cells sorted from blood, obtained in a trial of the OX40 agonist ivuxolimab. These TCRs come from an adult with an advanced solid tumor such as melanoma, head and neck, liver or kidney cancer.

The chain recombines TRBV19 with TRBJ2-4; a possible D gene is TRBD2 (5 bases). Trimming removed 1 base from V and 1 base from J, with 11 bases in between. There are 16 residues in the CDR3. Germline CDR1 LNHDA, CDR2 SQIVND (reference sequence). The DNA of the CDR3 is TGTGCCAGTAGTATAGGGGTCCGAGGGGCCAAAAACATTCAGTACTTC. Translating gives CASSIGVRGAKNIQYF.

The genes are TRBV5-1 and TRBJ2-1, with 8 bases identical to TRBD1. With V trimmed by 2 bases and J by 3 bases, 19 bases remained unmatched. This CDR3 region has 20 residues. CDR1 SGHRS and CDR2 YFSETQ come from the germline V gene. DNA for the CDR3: TGCGCCAGCAGCTTAACATTCAAACCTTGGACAGGGTGGGTCTACAATGAGCAGTTCTTC. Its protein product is CASSLTFKPWTGWVYNEQFF.

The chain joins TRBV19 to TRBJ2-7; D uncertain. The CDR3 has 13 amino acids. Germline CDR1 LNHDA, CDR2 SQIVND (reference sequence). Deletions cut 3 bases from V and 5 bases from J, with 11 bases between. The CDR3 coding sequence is TGTGCCAGTAGTATGGTTCTAGACCACGAGCAGTACTTC. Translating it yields CASSMVLDHEQYF. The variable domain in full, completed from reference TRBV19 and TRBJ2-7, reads DGGITQSPKYLFRKEGQNVTLSCEQNLNHDAMYWYRQDPGQGLRLIYYSQIVNDFQKGDIAEGYSVSREKKESFPLTVTSAQKNPTAFYLCASSMVLDHEQYFGPGTRLTVT.

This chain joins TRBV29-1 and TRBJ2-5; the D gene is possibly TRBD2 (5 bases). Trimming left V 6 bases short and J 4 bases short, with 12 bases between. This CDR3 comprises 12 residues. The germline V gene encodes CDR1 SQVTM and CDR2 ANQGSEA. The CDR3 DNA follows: TGCAGCGTCGAGGGCCTAGGAGAGACCCAGTACTTC. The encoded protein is CSVEGLGETQYF.

CDR3 region: CASRIRTYSNQPQHF. The CDR3 DNA follows: TGTGCCAGCAGAATCCGGACATATAGCAATCAGCCCCAGCATTTT. This chain uses TRBV6-5 with TRBJ1-5; TRBD1 is a possible D gene (5 bases). Germline V CDR1 and CDR2: MNHEY, SVGAGI. The V gene lost 6 bases and the J gene lost 0 bases, with 12 bases spanning the gap. The CDR3 has 15 amino acids.

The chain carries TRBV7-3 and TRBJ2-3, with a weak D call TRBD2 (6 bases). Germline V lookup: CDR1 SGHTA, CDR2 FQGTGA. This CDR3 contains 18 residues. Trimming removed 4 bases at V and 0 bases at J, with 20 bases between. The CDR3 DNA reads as TGTGCCAGCAGCTCCCCGGTGGGGCTAGCGACAAGCACAGATACGCAGTATTTT. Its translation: CASSSPVGLATSTDTQYF.

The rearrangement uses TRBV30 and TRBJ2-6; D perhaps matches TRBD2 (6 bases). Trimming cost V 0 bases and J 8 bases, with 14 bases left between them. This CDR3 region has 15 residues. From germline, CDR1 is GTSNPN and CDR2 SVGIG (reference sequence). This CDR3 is CAWSVLGGGSNVLTF. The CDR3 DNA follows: TGTGCCTGGAGTGTTCTTGGGGGAGGATCCAACGTCCTGACTTTC.

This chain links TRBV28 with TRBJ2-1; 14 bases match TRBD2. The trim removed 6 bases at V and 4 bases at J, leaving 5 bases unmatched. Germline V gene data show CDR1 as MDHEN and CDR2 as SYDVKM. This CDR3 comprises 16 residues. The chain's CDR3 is CASRRLAGGPYNEQFF. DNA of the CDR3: TGTGCCAGCAGGAGACTAGCGGGAGGGCCGTACAATGAGCAGTTCTTC.

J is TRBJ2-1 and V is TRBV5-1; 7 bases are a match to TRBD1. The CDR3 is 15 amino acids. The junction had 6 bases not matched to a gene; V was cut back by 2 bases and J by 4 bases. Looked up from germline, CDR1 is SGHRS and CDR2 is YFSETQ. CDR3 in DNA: TGCGCCAGCAGCTTAGGGGACAGCTTATACAATGAGCAGTTCTTC. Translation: CASSLGDSLYNEQFF.

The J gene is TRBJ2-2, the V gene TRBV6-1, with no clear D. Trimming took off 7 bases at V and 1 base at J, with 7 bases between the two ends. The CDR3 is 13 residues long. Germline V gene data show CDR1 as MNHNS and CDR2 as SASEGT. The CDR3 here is CASKALNTGELFF. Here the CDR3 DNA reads TGTGCCAGCAAGGCGTTGAACACCGGGGAGCTGTTTTTT.

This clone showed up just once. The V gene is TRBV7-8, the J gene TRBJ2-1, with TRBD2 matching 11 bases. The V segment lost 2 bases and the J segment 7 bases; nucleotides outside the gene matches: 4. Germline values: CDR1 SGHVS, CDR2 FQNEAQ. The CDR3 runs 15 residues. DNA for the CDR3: TGTGCCAGCAGCTTATGGGCTAGCGGGGGGAATGAGCAGTTCTTC. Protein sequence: CASSLWASGGNEQFF.

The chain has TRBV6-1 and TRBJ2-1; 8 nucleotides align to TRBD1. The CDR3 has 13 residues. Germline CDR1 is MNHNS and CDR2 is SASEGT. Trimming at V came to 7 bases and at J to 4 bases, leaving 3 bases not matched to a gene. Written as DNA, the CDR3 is TGTGCCAGCACGGGACAGGAGTACAATGAGCAGTTCTTC. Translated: CASTGQEYNEQFF.

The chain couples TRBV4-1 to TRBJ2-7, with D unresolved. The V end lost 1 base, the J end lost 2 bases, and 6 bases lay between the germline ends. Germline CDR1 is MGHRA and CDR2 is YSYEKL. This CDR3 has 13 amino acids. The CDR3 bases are TGCGCCAGCAGCCAAGTTACGGCCTACGAGCAGTACTTC. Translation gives CASSQVTAYEQYF.

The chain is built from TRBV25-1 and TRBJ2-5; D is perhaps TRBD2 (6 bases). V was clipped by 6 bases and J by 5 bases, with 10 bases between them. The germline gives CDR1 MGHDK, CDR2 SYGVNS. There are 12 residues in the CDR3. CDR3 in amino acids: CASSGGVETQYF. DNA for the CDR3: TGTGCCAGCAGCGGCGGGGTGGAGACCCAGTACTTC.

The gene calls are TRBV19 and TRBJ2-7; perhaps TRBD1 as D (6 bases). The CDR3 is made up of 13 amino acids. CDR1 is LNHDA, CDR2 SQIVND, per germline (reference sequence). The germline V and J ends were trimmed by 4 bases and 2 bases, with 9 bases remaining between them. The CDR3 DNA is TGTGCCAGTAGTAAGGACAGCACCTACGAGCAGTACTTC. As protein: CASSKDSTYEQYF.

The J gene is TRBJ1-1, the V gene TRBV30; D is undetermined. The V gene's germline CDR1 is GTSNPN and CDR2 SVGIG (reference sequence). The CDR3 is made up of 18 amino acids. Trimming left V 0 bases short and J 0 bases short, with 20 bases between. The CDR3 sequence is CAWSVRMRFRGMNTEAFF. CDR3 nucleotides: TGTGCCTGGAGTGTACGGATGAGGTTCCGGGGAATGAACACTGAAGCTTTCTTT.

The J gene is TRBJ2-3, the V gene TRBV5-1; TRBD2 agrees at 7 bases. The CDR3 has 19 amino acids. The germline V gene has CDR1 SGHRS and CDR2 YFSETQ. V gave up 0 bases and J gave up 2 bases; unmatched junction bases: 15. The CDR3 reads CASSLGGASGPFPTDTQYF. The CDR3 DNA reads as TGCGCCAGCAGCTTGGGAGGAGCTAGCGGTCCTTTCCCCACAGATACGCAGTATTTT.